The rows below give T cell receptor beta chains drawn from one sample of a study of cytotoxic CD8 clonotypes in ibrutinib-treated CLL. Using immunoSEQ multiplex PCR, the repertoire was profiled, and TCRdb retains in-frame clones only, with some absent. The sample lists tens of thousands of clones; roughly 49% were seen once. The sequencing used PBMCs, collected at disease progression, from a patient treated with ibrutinib. The source of these receptors is a human donor with chronic lymphocytic leukemia. Both conserved end residues are part of each CDR3. The D gene is left open where the match is weak. Where a row states a size, it is once, few, many or the class of an expanded clone; other rows omit it.

v_call	d_call	cdr3_length	clone_size	j_call	cdr3_nt	cdr3_aa
TRBV10-3	NA	12	few	TRBJ2-3	TGTGCCATCAGTGCGACCACAGATACGCAGTATTTT	CAISATTDTQYF
TRBV11-2	NA	13	NA	TRBJ2-1	TGTGCCAGCAGCTTAGGCGGGATGGATGAGCAGTTCTTC	CASSLGGMDEQFF
TRBV30	NA	16	NA	TRBJ1-4	TGTGCCTGGAGTGTATTTGGTAGTGCAACTAATGAAAAACTGTTTTTT	CAWSVFGSATNEKLFF
TRBV5-1	NA	17	NA	TRBJ1-1	TGCGCCAGCAGCTTGGAGGCGAGGGGTGGGTTTAACACTGAGGCTTTCTTT	CASSLEARGGFNTEAFF
TRBV7-2	NA	16	NA	TRBJ2-3	TGTGCCAGCAGCCTTGATAGGGGCCGACCCACAGATACGCAGTATTTT	CASSLDRGRPTDTQYF
TRBV29-1	TRBD1	13	few	TRBJ2-7	TGCAGCGTTTCCGGACAGGGGATGGGCGAGCAGTACTTC	CSVSGQGMGEQYF
TRBV5-1	NA	13	NA	TRBJ1-3	TGCGCCAGCAGGGGGCAAGATGGAAACACCATATATTTT	CASRGQDGNTIYF
TRBV5-1	NA	12	NA	TRBJ1-1	TGCGCCAGCAGCGGAAGCAACACTGAAGCTTTCTTT	CASSGSNTEAFF
TRBV19	NA	14	NA	TRBJ2-7	TGTGCCAGTAGTATCCAGGGAGGTCCCTACGAGCAGTACTTC	CASSIQGGPYEQYF
TRBV7-3	TRBD1	14	NA	TRBJ1-2	TGTGCCAGCAGCTTAACAGGGGGCGACTATGGCTACACCTTC	CASSLTGGDYGYTF
TRBV5-1	NA	15	NA	TRBJ2-5	TGCGCCAGCCGGGATCAGACAGGAAACCAAGAGACCCAGTACTTC	CASRDQTGNQETQYF
TRBV5-4	NA	15	few	TRBJ1-2	TGTGCCAGCAGCTTGGCTCTTGTAGAGGCCTATGGCTACACCTTC	CASSLALVEAYGYTF
TRBV27	NA	13	few	TRBJ1-4	TGTGCCAGCAGTGCATGGGGAGGGGTGAAACTGTTTTTT	CASSAWGGVKLFF
TRBV19	NA	18	few	TRBJ1-5	TGTGCCAGTAGTCCGCCCGGAGGGCCTCTCAATAGCAATCAGCCCCAGCATTTT	CASSPPGGPLNSNQPQHF
TRBV15	TRBD1	13	NA	TRBJ1-4	TGTGCCACCTTGGACAGGGCGGCTGAAAAACTGTTTTTT	CATLDRAAEKLFF
TRBV2	TRBD1	13	NA	TRBJ2-1	TGTGCCAGCAGGGGGACAGGGGGCGGTGAGCAGTTCTTC	CASRGTGGGEQFF
TRBV7-9	NA	17	NA	TRBJ1-1	TGTGCCAGCAGCTTAGGTTTAGCAGGGCCGACGAACACTGAAGCTTTCTTT	CASSLGLAGPTNTEAFF
TRBV7-8	NA	15	few	TRBJ1-2	TGTGCCAGCAGCTTAGACTGGGGGGCGAACTATGGCTACACCTTC	CASSLDWGANYGYTF
TRBV6-1	NA	13	NA	TRBJ1-5	TGTGCCAGCAGTGAACGTGAAAATCAGCCCCAGCATTTT	CASSERENQPQHF
TRBV11-2	TRBD1	14	NA	TRBJ2-7	TGTGCCAGCAGCTTAGTAGGGGGACAGGACGAGCAGTACTTC	CASSLVGGQDEQYF
TRBV29-1	NA	17	NA	TRBJ2-7	TGCAGCGTTGACGGGGTAACAGGAGCGCTAAGCTCCTACGAGCAGTACTTC	CSVDGVTGALSSYEQYF
TRBV27	TRBD1	14	NA	TRBJ1-1	TGTGCCAGCAGACAACTGGACAGGGCGCATCAAGCTTTCTTT	CASRQLDRAHQAFF
TRBV5-8	NA	15	NA	TRBJ2-5	TGTGCCAGCAGCTTGAAGGCAAGCAAAGGGGAGACCCAGTACTTC	CASSLKASKGETQYF
TRBV14	NA	18	few	TRBJ2-1	TGTGCCAGCAGCCAAGACACACACGTCCATACAAGGTACAATGAGCAGTTCTTC	CASSQDTHVHTRYNEQFF
TRBV5-1	NA	15	NA	TRBJ1-1	TGCGCCAGCAGCTTGGGTCCAGGAACGAACACTGAAGCTTTCTTT	CASSLGPGTNTEAFF
TRBV7-2	TRBD1	13	NA	TRBJ1-5	TGTGCCAGCAGCTGGGACAGTGGGCAGCCCCAGCATTTT	CASSWDSGQPQHF
TRBV5-4	NA	15	NA	TRBJ2-7	TGTGCCAGCAGCCAACCCGGGACGGGCGTCTACGAGCAGTACTTC	CASSQPGTGVYEQYF
TRBV28	TRBD1	14	NA	TRBJ2-7	TGTGCCAGCAGCGGACAGGGAGGTTCCTACGAGCAGTACTTC	CASSGQGGSYEQYF
TRBV4-1	NA	15	few	TRBJ1-6	TGCGCCAGCAGCCAAGGCCCGATTGAAATTTCACCCCTCCACTTT	CASSQGPIEISPLHF
TRBV12-2	NA	18	few	TRBJ2-7	TGTGCAAGTCGCTTAGCGGGCCCCGGGGGAATAGTTGCCTACGAGCAGTACTTC	CASRLAGPGGIVAYEQYF
TRBV30	NA	16	NA	TRBJ2-5	TGTGCCTGGAGTGTAAGGGGGGACGGCCTCCAAGAGACCCAGTACTTC	CAWSVRGDGLQETQYF
TRBV7-9	NA	10	NA	TRBJ2-7	TGTGCCAGCAGCCCGAACGGGCAGTACTTC	CASSPNGQYF
TRBV15	NA	16	few	TRBJ2-1	TGTGCCACCAGCCTCGGCGGGCCAGTTCCCTACAATGAGCAGTTCTTC	CATSLGGPVPYNEQFF
TRBV4-1	NA	13	few	TRBJ2-5	TGCGCCAGCAGCCGGGGACGAGTGGAGACCCAGTACTTC	CASSRGRVETQYF
TRBV4-3	TRBD2	16	NA	TRBJ2-1	TGCGCCAGCAGCCACCACCTAGCGGGACCCTACAATGAGCAGTTCTTC	CASSHHLAGPYNEQFF
TRBV5-4	TRBD1	16	few	TRBJ1-6	TGTGCCAGCAGCTTGGACAGGGGGCGAGATTATTCACCCCTCCACTTT	CASSLDRGRDYSPLHF
TRBV12-5	TRBD2	16	few	TRBJ2-1	TGTGCTAGTGGTTTGGGGGGACTAGCGGGAGACAATGAGCAGTTCTTC	CASGLGGLAGDNEQFF
TRBV6-9	NA	11	NA	TRBJ2-7	TGTGCCAGCAATACAGGCTACGAGCAGTACTTC	CASNTGYEQYF
TRBV7-6	NA	14	few	TRBJ1-5	TGTGCCAGCAGCTTGGAGGATAGCAATCAGCCCCAGCATTTT	CASSLEDSNQPQHF
TRBV28	TRBD1	14	NA	TRBJ2-7	TGTGCCAGCAGAGCGACAGGGTGGGTCTACGAGCAGTACTTC	CASRATGWVYEQYF